Listed here are 7 T cell receptor beta chains from one sample, sequenced in a study of blood T cell repertoires in COVID-19 (dated by TCRdb to about 2020). Library preparation used the immunoSEQ multiplex PCR assay. TCRdb stores this immuneACCESS table with in-frame sequences only. Part of the clones is absent; in the studies checked, under half of the shortfall reflects unresolved V genes, and no reason is known for the rest. Here the sample has 200,000 to 300,000 clones; approximately 90% occur a single time. The ten largest clones take up about 4% of the sample. Sequenced material: PBMCs or T cells enriched from blood (not recorded which). The source of these receptors is a young woman who had recovered from COVID-19.

The chain employs TRBV7-2 and TRBJ1-1, with 7 bases that match TRBD1. The CDR3 extends over 13 amino acids. CDR1 and CDR2 from the germline V gene are SGHTA and FQGNSA. The ends lost 7 bases at V and 5 bases at J; junction bases unmatched: 7. CDR3 loop: CASTKGARTEAFF. CDR3 sequence (DNA): TGTGCCAGCACGAAGGGGGCGCGAACTGAAGCTTTCTTT.

On this clone itself: A junction end diverges from the germline sequence, so it may reflect a read error. This sequence joins TRBV7-7 and TRBJ2-5; 13 bases match TRBD2. The V gene's germline CDR1 is SSHAT and CDR2 FNYEAQ (reference sequence). The CDR3 loop spans 16 amino acids. The CDR3 sequence is CASSSRTSGSAETQYF. In DNA form, the CDR3 reads TGTGCTAGCAGCTCCCGGACTAGCGGGAGTGCAGAGACCCAGTACTTC.

The chain carries TRBV9 and TRBJ2-5; 8 bases are a match to TRBD2. The V gene end was trimmed by 3 bases and the J gene end by 4 bases; junction bases not matched to a gene: 11. The CDR3 sequence is 16 residues long. Germline CDR1 reads SGDLS; CDR2 reads YYNGEE. The CDR3 here is CASSGSGSSRGETQYF. Here the CDR3 DNA reads TGTGCCAGCAGCGGAAGCGGGAGCTCAAGGGGAGAGACCCAGTACTTC. Based on the CDR3 plus reference TRBV9 and TRBJ2-5, the full variable domain is DSGVTQTPKHLITATGQRVTLRCSPRSGDLSVYWYQQSLDQGLQFLIQYYNGEERAKGNILERFSAQQFPDLHSELNLSSLELGDSALYFCASSGSGSSRGETQYFGPGTRLLVL.

The gene calls are TRBV30 and TRBJ1-5, with TRBD1 as a possible D gene (6 bases). The CDR3 sequence is 15 residues long. Per the germline V gene, CDR1 is GTSNPN and CDR2 is SVGIG (reference sequence). V lost 1 base and J 4 bases, leaving 14 bases between the germline ends. The CDR3 spells CAWSAGTRKNQPQHF. CDR3 in DNA: TGTGCCTGGAGTGCCGGGACAAGAAAGAATCAGCCCCAGCATTTT.

The chain is built from TRBV5-5 and TRBJ2-7; 11 bases agree with TRBD1. Germline V CDR1 and CDR2: SGHKS, YYEKEE (reference sequence). V dropped 4 bases and J dropped 11; count of bases not matched to a gene: 8. The CDR3 totals 13 residues. CDR3 nucleotides: TGTGCCAGCAGCCGAGGACAGGGGGCGGCCGAGTACTTC. Amino acids: CASSRGQGAAEYF.

This chain uses TRBV18 with TRBJ1-1; D is unresolved. This CDR3 spans 13 amino acids. The germline V gene encodes CDR1 KGHSH and CDR2 LQKENI. Trimming took off 8 bases at V and 7 bases at J, with 17 bases between the two ends. CDR3 sequence: CASLQAKGGEAFF. The CDR3 DNA reads as TGTGCCAGCCTTCAGGCTAAAGGTGGTGAAGCTTTCTTT.

On this clone: Relative to the germline gene, one junction end is altered; a read error may explain this. The CDR3 region is CAGRFGRRRSGANVLTF. For the CDR3, the DNA is TGTGCCGGGAGGTTTGGGAGGCGACGATCTGGGGCCAACGTCCTGACTTTC. This rearrangement joins TRBV30 to TRBJ2-6, with D maybe TRBD2 (6 bases). The CDR3 runs to 17 residues. Germline-derived CDR1 and CDR2 are GTSNPN and SVGIG (reference sequence).